The 19 T cell receptor beta chains presented below share a single source sample, sequenced in a study of T-cell reconstitution after alpha-beta-depleted transplantation in children. A TCRbeta library incorporating unique molecular identifiers was prepared. TCRdb used MiXCR to reprocess the PCR reads, holding one entry per CDR3 protein. This table has under 250,000 distinct CDR3 sequences, more than 15% appearing once. The sample was PBMCs, mostly from graft donor cells, taken 360 days after TCRalphabeta/CD19-depleted stem cell transplant. The receptor set was obtained from a male patient aged 2-9 years who had a stem cell transplant for acute lymphoblastic leukemia, so the T cells may come from the graft donor.

The chain has TRBV12-3 or TRBV12-4 and TRBJ2-7, with no clear D. CDR3 size: 12 residues. Trimming removed 5 bases from V and 5 bases from J, with 10 bases in between. The CDR3 DNA is TGTGCCAGCAGTCGAATACGGGACGAGCAGTACTTC. Its translation: CASSRIRDEQYF.

The chain has TRBV18 and TRBJ1-1; D uncertain. The CDR3 extends over 16 amino acids. From germline, CDR1 is KGHSH and CDR2 LQKENI. Deletions cut 3 bases from V and 4 bases from J, with 18 bases between. The CDR3 region is CASSPRGSYPPTEAFF. The CDR3 bases are TGTGCCAGCTCACCGCGCGGCAGCTACCCTCCCACTGAAGCTTTCTTT.

J is TRBJ1-5 and V is TRBV30, with 7 bases fitting TRBD1. This CDR3 comprises 13 residues. The ends lost 1 base at V and 5 bases at J; junction bases unmatched: 2. Germline V lookup: CDR1 GTSNPN, CDR2 SVGIG (reference sequence). DNA for the CDR3: TGTGCCTGGAGTGAGCAGGGGGATCAGCCCCAGCATTTT. Protein product: CAWSEQGDQPQHF.

The chain recombines TRBV20-1 with TRBJ2-3; D possibly matches TRBD1 or TRBD2 (6 bases each). The CDR3 loop spans 12 amino acids. The germline gives CDR1 DFQATT, CDR2 SNEGSKA (reference sequence). CDR3 amino acids: CSGGLSTDTQYF. In nucleotides, the CDR3 is TGCAGCGGGGGCCTAAGCACAGATACGCAGTATTTT.

The rearrangement joins TRBV20-1 to TRBJ2-3; 12 positions agree with TRBD2. J was trimmed by 2 bases and V by 8 bases; bases with no gene match: 8. CDR3 length: 15 amino acids. Germline V gene data show CDR1 as DFQATT and CDR2 as SNEGSKA (reference sequence). As DNA, the CDR3 is TGCAGTCCCAAACGGACTAGCGGGGTCACAGATACGCAGTATTTT. Translation gives CSPKRTSGVTDTQYF.

The J gene is TRBJ2-7, the V gene TRBV6-2 or TRBV6-3, with TRBD1 as a possible D gene (6 bases). Deletions cut 0 bases from V and 1 base from J, with 16 bases between. Looked up from germline, CDR1 is MNHEY and CDR2 is SVGEGT. The CDR3 has 17 amino acids. CDR3 residues: CASSYSIVQGPSYEQYF. The CDR3 region has the DNA TGTGCCAGCAGTTACTCGATTGTGCAGGGGCCTTCCTACGAGCAGTACTTC.

The V and J genes are TRBV11-2 and TRBJ2-5; 7 bases are shared with TRBD1. Germline lookup yields CDR1 SGHAT and CDR2 FQNNGV. This CDR3 spans 15 amino acids. The trim removed 5 bases at V and 4 bases at J, leaving 10 bases unmatched. The CDR3 loop is CASSEGTESTETQYF. In nucleotides, the CDR3 is TGTGCCAGCAGCGAGGGGACAGAATCTACAGAGACCCAGTACTTC.

This sequence joins TRBV4-1 and TRBJ2-5; D is perhaps TRBD2 (6 bases). The V gene lost 3 bases and the J gene lost 7 bases, with 9 bases spanning the gap. Germline V lookup: CDR1 MGHRA, CDR2 YSYEKL. The CDR3 has 12 residues. CDR3 nucleotide sequence: TGCGCCAGCAGCCAGGGGGGAACGACCCAGTACTTC. It translates to CASSQGGTTQYF.

The DNA of the CDR3 is TGTGCCAGCAGCGCCAGGGAAACCTATGGCTACACCTTC. Amino acids: CASSARETYGYTF. The chain employs TRBV7-2 and TRBJ1-2; D possibly corresponds to TRBD1 (5 bases). Germline-derived CDR1 and CDR2 are SGHTA and FQGNSA. V shed 5 bases and J shed 4 bases, with 11 bases lying between them. The CDR3 has 13 residues.

The rearrangement joins TRBV20-1 to TRBJ1-1; TRBD1 is a possible D gene (5 bases). V was trimmed by 1 base and J by 3 bases, leaving 21 bases between them. Germline assignment: CDR1 DFQATT and CDR2 SNEGSKA (reference sequence). The CDR3 has 17 amino acids. The CDR3 nucleotides are TGCAGTGCTAGAGGGCCCCGGGACCGCTTGAGGGACACTGAAGCTTTCTTT. Its protein is CSARGPRDRLRDTEAFF.

This clonotype was seen a handful of times. The V gene is TRBV4-1, the J gene TRBJ2-7, with D tentatively TRBD2 (6 bases). V lost 8 bases to trimming and J lost 1 base, with 12 bases between them. The CDR3 is 13 amino acids. CDR1 is MGHRA and CDR2 is YSYEKL in the germline V gene. The CDR3 DNA reads TGCGCCAGCGGGGGGTTTAAGTCCTACGAGCAGTACTTC. It translates to CASGGFKSYEQYF.

The CDR3 DNA is TGCAGTGCCCTGGCAGGGGCTGAATACGAGCAGTACTTC. Translating gives CSALAGAEYEQYF. This chain uses TRBV29-1 with TRBJ2-7, with a tentative D call TRBD1 (6 bases). The CDR3 is made up of 13 amino acids. Per the germline V gene, CDR1 is SQVTM and CDR2 is ANQGSEA.

The chain couples TRBV10-2 to TRBJ2-2; the D is unclear. CDR1 and CDR2 from the germline V gene are WSHSY and SAAADI. Trimming left V 2 bases short and J 7 bases short, with 2 bases between. The CDR3 extends over 11 amino acids. The CDR3 is CASSEVGELFF. The CDR3 DNA follows: TGCGCCAGCAGTGAGGTCGGGGAGCTGTTTTTT.

This chain uses TRBV5-1 with TRBJ2-7; D may be TRBD1 or TRBD2 (6 bases each). Per the germline V gene, CDR1 is SGHRS and CDR2 is YFSETQ. V was trimmed by 1 base and J by 5 bases, leaving 16 bases between them. The CDR3 extends over 15 amino acids. The CDR3 protein is CASSLIRGGQDEQYF. DNA for the CDR3: TGCGCCAGCAGCTTGATACGTGGGGGGCAGGACGAGCAGTACTTC.

In this sample, this clonotype turned up a few times. The chain recombines TRBV12-3 or TRBV12-4 with TRBJ1-1; TRBD1 might be the D (6 bases). The V end was cut by 6 bases, the J end by 1 base, with 9 bases between. The CDR3 extends over 13 amino acids. The CDR3 protein is CASRTGGNTEAFF. The DNA of the CDR3 is TGTGCCAGCAGGACAGGCGGGAACACTGAAGCTTTCTTT.

V gene TRBV29-1 combines with J gene TRBJ1-2; D is unresolved. Germline CDR1 and CDR2: SQVTM and ANQGSEA. This CDR3 region has 11 residues. Trimming left V 0 bases short and J 8 bases short, with 7 bases between. CDR3 sequence (DNA): TGCAGCGTTGAAGACAGAAACGGCTACACCTTC. Amino acid sequence: CSVEDRNGYTF.

The table lists this clonotype with a few counts. The chain carries TRBV5-1 and TRBJ1-2; D is unresolved. Trimming took off 0 bases at V and 0 bases at J, with 6 bases between the two ends. The CDR3 has 14 residues. The V gene's germline CDR1 is SGHRS and CDR2 YFSETQ. In nucleotides, the CDR3 is TGCGCCAGCAGCTTGGGGATTCCTAACTATGGCTACACCTTC. Translation gives CASSLGIPNYGYTF. Full variable domain (outside the CDR3, taken from reference TRBV5-1 and TRBJ1-2): KAGVTQTPRYLIKTRGQQVTLSCSPISGHRSVSWYQQTPGQGLQFLFEYFSETQRNKGNFPGRFSGRQFSNSRSEMNVSTLELGDSALYLCASSLGIPNYGYTFGSGTRLTVV.

This clonotype was picked up many times. This chain connects TRBV7-2 to TRBJ1-2; D may be TRBD1 (5 bases). V lost 4 bases and J lost 0, with 9 bases in between. The CDR3 consists of 14 residues. Per germline, CDR1 SGHTA and CDR2 FQGNSA. Here the CDR3 reads CASSSGPANYGYTF. In nucleotides, the CDR3 is TGTGCCAGCAGCTCAGGGCCTGCTAACTATGGCTACACCTTC.

The J gene is TRBJ2-7, the V gene TRBV6-2 or TRBV6-3; tentatively, D is TRBD1 or TRBD2 (5 bases each). Trimming took 0 bases from V and 6 from J, leaving 12 bases between them. Germline CDR1 is MNHEY and CDR2 is SVGEGT. This CDR3 has 14 residues. CDR3 amino acids: CASSYSQSGPEQYF. As DNA, the CDR3 is TGTGCCAGCAGTTACTCCCAATCGGGACCCGAGCAGTACTTC.